These 14 T cell receptor beta chains were sequenced from one sample in a study of OX40 agonist ivuxolimab in advanced cancers. Clones were sequenced by immunoSEQ multiplex PCR, and TCRdb holds only the in-frame ones, with some missing. The sample includes roughly 55,000 clones, approximately 80% of them seen just once. The input for sequencing was CD4+ or CD8+ T cells sorted from blood, taken in a trial of the OX40 agonist ivuxolimab. The origin of the receptors is an adult with an advanced solid tumor such as melanoma, head and neck, liver or kidney cancer.

The chain combines TRBV18 with TRBJ1-4; D may be TRBD1 (6 bases). CDR1 is KGHSH and CDR2 is LQKENI in the germline V gene. Trimming shortened V by 3 bases and J by 8 bases, and 10 bases separated the two germline ends. This CDR3 region has 13 residues. Here the CDR3 reads CASSPGGHEKLFF. The CDR3 DNA follows: TGTGCCAGCTCACCCGGGGGGCACGAAAAACTGTTTTTT.

V gene TRBV11-1 combines with J gene TRBJ2-7, with a possible D match to TRBD2 (7 bases). The germline V and J ends were trimmed by 1 base and 2 bases, with 12 bases remaining between them. The CDR3 loop spans 15 amino acids. In germline, CDR1 is SGHAT, CDR2 FQDESV (reference sequence). The chain's CDR3 is CASSLEQGGTYEQYF. In nucleotides, the CDR3 is TGTGCCAGCAGCTTAGAACAGGGAGGGACCTACGAGCAGTACTTC.

The rearrangement joins TRBV14 to TRBJ2-7; D perhaps matches TRBD2 (5 bases). This CDR3 comprises 12 residues. Germline CDR1 SGHDN, CDR2 FVKESK. V lost 3 bases and J 8 bases, leaving 11 bases between the germline ends. CDR3 protein: CASSQPGRKQYF. CDR3 nucleotide sequence: TGTGCCAGCAGCCAGCCGGGGAGAAAGCAGTACTTC.

The chain recombines TRBV7-2 with TRBJ1-5, with D possibly matching TRBD1 (5 bases). This CDR3 is 17 amino acids long. Germline CDR1 reads SGHTA; CDR2 reads FQGNSA. V lost 2 bases and J lost 0, with 14 bases in between. CDR3 nucleotide sequence: TGTGCCAGCAGCTTACTCCCGACAGTCTATAGCAATCAGCCCCAGCATTTT. Amino acids: CASSLLPTVYSNQPQHF.

This chain's CDR3 is CASSSLTDTNTGELFF. The CDR3, as DNA: TGTGCCAGCAGCTCCTTGACAGATACGAACACCGGGGAGCTGTTTTTT. This chain connects TRBV5-4 to TRBJ2-2, with D maybe TRBD1 (5 bases). Looked up from germline, CDR1 is SGHNT and CDR2 is YYREEE (reference sequence). The V gene lost 3 bases and the J gene lost 0 bases, with 12 bases spanning the gap. The CDR3 contains 16 residues.

The genes are TRBV5-4 and TRBJ1-2, with no clear D. Germline V lookup: CDR1 SGHNT, CDR2 YYREEE (reference sequence). The CDR3 loop spans 16 amino acids. Trimming took 0 bases from V and 6 from J, leaving 18 bases between them. CDR3 sequence reads: CASSLAGVSGPNGYTF. CDR3 bases: TGTGCCAGCAGCTTGGCCGGTGTCAGTGGTCCTAATGGCTACACCTTC.

This sequence joins TRBV28 and TRBJ1-1, with TRBD1 matching over 12 bases. This CDR3 spans 14 amino acids. Trimming cost V 8 bases and J 5 bases; bases outside gene matches: 6. The V gene's germline CDR1 is MDHEN and CDR2 SYDVKM. The CDR3 here is CASGTGGAGTEAFF. In DNA, the CDR3 is TGTGCCAGCGGGACAGGGGGCGCAGGGACTGAAGCTTTCTTT. Variable domain in full (rest from reference TRBV28 and TRBJ1-1): DVKVTQSSRYLVKRTGEKVFLECVQDMDHENMFWYRQDPGLGLRLIYFSYDVKMKEKGDIPEGYSVSREKKERFSLILESASTNQTSMYLCASGTGGAGTEAFFGQGTRLTVV.

This clone showed up just once. V is TRBV5-5 and J is TRBJ2-1; 9 positions agree with TRBD1. The germline CDR1 and CDR2 sequences are SGHKS and YYEKEE (reference sequence). The V segment lost 4 bases and the J segment 4 bases; nucleotides outside the gene matches: 6. The CDR3 has 15 amino acids. CDR3: CASSHAGTGYNEQFF. CDR3 DNA: TGTGCCAGCAGCCACGCCGGGACAGGGTACAATGAGCAGTTCTTC.

The chain carries TRBV6-5 and TRBJ2-2; no firm D call. In germline, CDR1 is MNHEY, CDR2 SVGAGI. The CDR3 loop spans 15 amino acids. V was trimmed by 0 bases and J by 1 base, leaving 6 bases between them. In DNA form, the CDR3 reads TGTGCCAGCAGTTACTCGGCAGAGAACACCGGGGAGCTGTTTTTT. This gives the protein CASSYSAENTGELFF.

In DNA form, the CDR3 reads TGTGCCAGCTCGATCTGGCGGGGTGAAAAACTGTTTTTT. It yields the protein CASSIWRGEKLFF. The chain links TRBV6-6 to TRBJ1-4; D remains unclear. The CDR3 is 13 amino acids. Trimming left V 8 bases short and J 7 bases short, with 14 bases between. Per germline, CDR1 MNHNY and CDR2 SVGAGI (reference sequence).

With respect to this clone: Other DNA sequences from this sample encode an identical CDR3 as well. The rearrangement links TRBV5-1 to TRBJ2-7; D may be TRBD1 (7 bases). The CDR3 length is 15 residues. Germline V gene sequence: CDR1 SGHRS, CDR2 YFSETQ. The ends were cut back, 5 bases at V and 3 bases at J, with 18 bases in the middle. The CDR3 nucleotides read TGCGCCAGCAGTTCTCAGGGGGGAGGAAGCTACGAGCAGTACTTC. Protein sequence: CASSSQGGGSYEQYF.

The chain joins TRBV7-2 to TRBJ1-4; no reliable D call. The CDR3 covers 13 residues. The V and J ends lost 4 bases and 7 bases respectively, with 10 bases between them. CDR1 and CDR2 from the germline V gene are SGHTA and FQGNSA. In nucleotides, the CDR3 is TGTGCCAGCAGCTCCGGGGTGCTTGAAAAACTGTTTTTT. Translating it yields CASSSGVLEKLFF. Full variable domain (missing parts from reference TRBV7-2 and TRBJ1-4): GAGVSQSPSNKVTEKGKDVELRCDPISGHTALYWYRQSLGQGLEFLIYFQGNSAPDKSGLPSDRFSAERTGGSVSTLTIQRTQQEDSAVYLCASSSGVLEKLFFGSGTQLSVL.

The V call is TRBV18, the J call TRBJ2-3; D might be TRBD1 or TRBD2, each matching 6 bases. Germline assignment: CDR1 KGHSH and CDR2 LQKENI. The CDR3 runs 16 residues. V lost 0 bases to trimming and J lost 0 bases, with 10 bases between them. CDR3 sequence reads: CASSPPQGTSTDTQYF. The DNA of the CDR3 is TGTGCCAGCTCACCACCGCAGGGGACTAGCACAGATACGCAGTATTTT. Full variable domain (missing parts from reference TRBV18 and TRBJ2-3): NAGVMQNPRHLVRRRGQEARLRCSPMKGHSHVYWYRQLPEEGLKFMVYLQKENIIDESGMPKERFSAEFPKEGPSILRIQQVVRGDSAAYFCASSPPQGTSTDTQYFGPGTRLTVL.

This clone has more than one count but fewer than ten. The CDR3 sequence: CASSRDRGRSEAFF. The CDR3 nucleotides are TGTGCCAGCAGCCGGGACAGGGGTCGGAGTGAAGCTTTCTTT. The V and J genes are TRBV6-1 and TRBJ1-1; 10 bases match TRBD1. The germline V gene has CDR1 MNHNS and CDR2 SASEGT. The CDR3 extends over 14 amino acids. V dropped 6 bases and J dropped 7; count of bases not matched to a gene: 8.